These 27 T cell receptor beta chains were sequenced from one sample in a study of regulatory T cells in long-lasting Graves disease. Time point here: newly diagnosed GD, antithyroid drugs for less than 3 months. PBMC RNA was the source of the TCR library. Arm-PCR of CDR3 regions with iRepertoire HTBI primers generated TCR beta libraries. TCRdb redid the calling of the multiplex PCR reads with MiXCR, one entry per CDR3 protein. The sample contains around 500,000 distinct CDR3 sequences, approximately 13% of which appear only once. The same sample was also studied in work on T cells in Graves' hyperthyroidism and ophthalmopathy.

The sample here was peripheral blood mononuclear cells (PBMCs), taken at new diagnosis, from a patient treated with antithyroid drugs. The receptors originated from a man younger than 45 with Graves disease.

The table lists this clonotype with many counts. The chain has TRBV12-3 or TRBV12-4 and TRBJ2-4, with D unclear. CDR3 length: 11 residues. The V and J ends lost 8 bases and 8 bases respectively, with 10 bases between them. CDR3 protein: CASSKYDIQYF. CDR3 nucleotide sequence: TGTGCCAGCTCCAAGTACGACATTCAGTACTTC.

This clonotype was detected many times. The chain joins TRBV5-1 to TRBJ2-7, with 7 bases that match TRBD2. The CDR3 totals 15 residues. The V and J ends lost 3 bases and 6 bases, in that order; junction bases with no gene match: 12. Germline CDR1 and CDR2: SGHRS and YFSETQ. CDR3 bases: TGCGCCAGCAGCTCGACTAGACTAGCTTCAGGCGAGCAGTACTTC. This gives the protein CASSSTRLASGEQYF.

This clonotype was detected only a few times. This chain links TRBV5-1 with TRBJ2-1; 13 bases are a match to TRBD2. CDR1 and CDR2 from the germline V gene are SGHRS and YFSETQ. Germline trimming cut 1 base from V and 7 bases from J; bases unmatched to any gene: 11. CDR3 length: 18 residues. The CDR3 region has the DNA TGCGCCAGCAGCTTGTTATGGACTAGCGGGAGTCTTTCTAATGAGCAGTTCTTC. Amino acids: CASSLLWTSGSLSNEQFF. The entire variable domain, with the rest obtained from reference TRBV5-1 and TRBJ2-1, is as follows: KAGVTQTPRYLIKTRGQQVTLSCSPISGHRSVSWYQQTPGQGLQFLFEYFSETQRNKGNFPGRFSGRQFSNSRSEMNVSTLELGDSALYLCASSLLWTSGSLSNEQFFGPGTRLTVL.

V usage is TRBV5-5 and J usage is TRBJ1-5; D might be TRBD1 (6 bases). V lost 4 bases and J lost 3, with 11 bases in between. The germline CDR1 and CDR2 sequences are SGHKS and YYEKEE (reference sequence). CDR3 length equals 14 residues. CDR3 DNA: TGTGCCAGCAGCCAGAGGACAGACAATCAGCCCCAGCATTTT. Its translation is CASSQRTDNQPQHF.

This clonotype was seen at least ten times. The CDR3 region is CASSFEQNYGYTF. CDR3 in DNA: TGCGCCAGCAGCTTTGAGCAGAACTATGGCTACACCTTC. The V call is TRBV5-1, the J call TRBJ1-2, with D uncertain. Germline CDR1 reads SGHRS; CDR2 reads YFSETQ. Trimming removed 2 bases at V and 2 bases at J, with 7 bases between. CDR3 length: 13 residues.

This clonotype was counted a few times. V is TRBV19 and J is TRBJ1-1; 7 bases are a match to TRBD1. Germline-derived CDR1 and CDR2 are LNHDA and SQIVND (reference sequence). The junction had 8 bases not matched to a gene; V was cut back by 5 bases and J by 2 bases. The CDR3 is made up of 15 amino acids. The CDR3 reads CASSPRDRDNTEAFF. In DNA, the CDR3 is TGTGCCAGTAGTCCAAGGGACAGAGACAACACTGAAGCTTTCTTT.

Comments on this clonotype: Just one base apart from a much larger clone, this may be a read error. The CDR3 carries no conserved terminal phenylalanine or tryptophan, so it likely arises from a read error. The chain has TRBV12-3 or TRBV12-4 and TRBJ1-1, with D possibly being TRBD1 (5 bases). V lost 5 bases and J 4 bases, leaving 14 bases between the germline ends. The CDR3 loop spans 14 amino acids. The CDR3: CASSLSPGVTEAFL. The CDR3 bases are TGTGCCAGCAGTCTTAGTCCGGGGGTCACTGAAGCTTTCCTT.

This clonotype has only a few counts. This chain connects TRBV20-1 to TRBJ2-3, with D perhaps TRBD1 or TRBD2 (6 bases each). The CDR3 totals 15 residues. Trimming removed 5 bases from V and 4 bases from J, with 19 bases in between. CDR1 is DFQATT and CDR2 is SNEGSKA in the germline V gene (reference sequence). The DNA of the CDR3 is TGCAGTGCTGGAGGGGTAGGGGGAGGAGCAGATACGCAGTATTTT. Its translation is CSAGGVGGGADTQYF.

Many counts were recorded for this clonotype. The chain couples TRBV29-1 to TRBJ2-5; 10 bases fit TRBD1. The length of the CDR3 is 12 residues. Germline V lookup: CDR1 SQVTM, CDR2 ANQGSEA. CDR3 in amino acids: CRPGTGEKTQYF. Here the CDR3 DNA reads TGCAGACCTGGGACAGGGGAGAAGACCCAGTACTTC.

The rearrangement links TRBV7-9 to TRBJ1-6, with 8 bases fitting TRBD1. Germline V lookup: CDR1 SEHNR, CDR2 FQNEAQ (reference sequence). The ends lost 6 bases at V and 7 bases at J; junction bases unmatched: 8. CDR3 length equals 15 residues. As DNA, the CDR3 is TGTGCCAGCAGGACACAACAGGGGGAAAATTCACCCCTCCACTTT. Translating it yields CASRTQQGENSPLHF.

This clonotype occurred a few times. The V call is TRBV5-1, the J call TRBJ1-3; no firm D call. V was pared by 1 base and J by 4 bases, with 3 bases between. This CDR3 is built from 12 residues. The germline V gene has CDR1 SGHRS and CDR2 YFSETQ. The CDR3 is CASSLYGNTIYF. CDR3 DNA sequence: TGCGCCAGCAGCTTGTACGGAAACACCATATATTTT.

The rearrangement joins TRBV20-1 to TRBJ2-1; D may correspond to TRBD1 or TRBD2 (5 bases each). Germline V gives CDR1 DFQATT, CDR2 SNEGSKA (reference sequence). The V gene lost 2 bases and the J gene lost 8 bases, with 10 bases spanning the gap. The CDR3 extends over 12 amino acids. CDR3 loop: CSARTGGDEQFF. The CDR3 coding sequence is TGCAGTGCTAGAACAGGAGGCGATGAGCAGTTCTTC.

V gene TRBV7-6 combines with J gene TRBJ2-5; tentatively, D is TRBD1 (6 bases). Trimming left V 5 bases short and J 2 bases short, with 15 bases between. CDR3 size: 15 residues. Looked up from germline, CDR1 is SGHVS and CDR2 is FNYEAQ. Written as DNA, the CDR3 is TGTGCCAGCAGCCAGCCTTGGACAGAACAAGAGACCCAGTACTTC. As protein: CASSQPWTEQETQYF.

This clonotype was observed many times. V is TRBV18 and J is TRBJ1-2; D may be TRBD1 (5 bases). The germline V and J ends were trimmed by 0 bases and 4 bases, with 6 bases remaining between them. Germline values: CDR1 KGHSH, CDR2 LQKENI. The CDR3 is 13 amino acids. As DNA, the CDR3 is TGTGCCAGCTCACCACCGGGGACCTATGGCTACACCTTC. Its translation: CASSPPGTYGYTF.

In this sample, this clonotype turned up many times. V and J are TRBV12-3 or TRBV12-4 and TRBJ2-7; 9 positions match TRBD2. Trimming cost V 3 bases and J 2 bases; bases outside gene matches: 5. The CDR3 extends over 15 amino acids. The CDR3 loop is CASSFRRGGPYEQYF. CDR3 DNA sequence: TGTGCCAGCAGTTTTAGGCGGGGGGGACCCTACGAGCAGTACTTC.

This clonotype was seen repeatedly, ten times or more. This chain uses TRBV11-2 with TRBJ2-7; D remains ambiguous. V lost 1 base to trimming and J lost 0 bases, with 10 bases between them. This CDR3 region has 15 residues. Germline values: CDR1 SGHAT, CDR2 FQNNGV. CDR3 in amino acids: CASSLGAAFSYEQYF. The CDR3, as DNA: TGTGCCAGCAGCTTAGGGGCAGCCTTCTCCTACGAGCAGTACTTC. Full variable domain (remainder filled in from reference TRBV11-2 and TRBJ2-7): EAGVAQSPRYKIIEKRQSVAFWCNPISGHATLYWYQQILGQGPKLLIQFQNNGVVDDSQLPKDRFSAERLKGVDSTLKIQPAKLEDSAVYLCASSLGAAFSYEQYFGPGTRLTVT.

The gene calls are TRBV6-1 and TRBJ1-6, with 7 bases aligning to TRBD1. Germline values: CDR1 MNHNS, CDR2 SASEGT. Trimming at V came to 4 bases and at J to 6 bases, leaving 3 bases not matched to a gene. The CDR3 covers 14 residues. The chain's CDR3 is CASSGQGSNSPLHF. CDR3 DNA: TGTGCCAGCAGTGGACAGGGAAGTAATTCACCCCTCCACTTT.

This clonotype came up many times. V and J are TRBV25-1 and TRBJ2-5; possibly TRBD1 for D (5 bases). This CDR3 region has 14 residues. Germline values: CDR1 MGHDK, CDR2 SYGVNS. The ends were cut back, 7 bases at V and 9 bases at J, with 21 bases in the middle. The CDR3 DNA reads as TGTGCCAGCAAAGTACCAGGGCCCCAACGGGCCCAGTACTTC. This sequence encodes CASKVPGPQRAQYF.

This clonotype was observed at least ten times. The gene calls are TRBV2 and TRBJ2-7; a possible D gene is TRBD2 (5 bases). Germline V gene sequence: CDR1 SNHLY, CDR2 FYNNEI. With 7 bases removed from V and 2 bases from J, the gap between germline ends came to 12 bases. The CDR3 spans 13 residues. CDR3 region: CASIVGVTYEQYF. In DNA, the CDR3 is TGTGCCAGCATTGTGGGAGTCACCTACGAGCAGTACTTC.

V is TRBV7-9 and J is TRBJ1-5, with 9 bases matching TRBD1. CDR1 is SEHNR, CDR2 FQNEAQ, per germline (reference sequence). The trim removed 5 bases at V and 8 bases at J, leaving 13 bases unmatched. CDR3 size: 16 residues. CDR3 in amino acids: CASSLTYGTGLEPQHF. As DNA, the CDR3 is TGTGCCAGCAGCCTCACCTACGGGACAGGGTTGGAGCCCCAGCATTTT.

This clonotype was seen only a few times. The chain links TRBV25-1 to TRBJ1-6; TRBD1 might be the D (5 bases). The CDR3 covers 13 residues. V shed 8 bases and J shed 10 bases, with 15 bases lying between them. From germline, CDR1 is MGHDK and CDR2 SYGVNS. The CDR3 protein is CASGWGGDSPLHF. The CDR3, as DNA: TGTGCCAGCGGATGGGGAGGGGACTCACCCCTCCACTTT.

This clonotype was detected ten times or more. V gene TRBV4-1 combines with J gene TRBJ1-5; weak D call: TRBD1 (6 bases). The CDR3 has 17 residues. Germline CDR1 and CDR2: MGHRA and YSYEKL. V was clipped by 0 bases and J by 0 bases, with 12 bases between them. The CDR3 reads CASSQDRPGVSNQPQHF. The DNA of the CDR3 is TGCGCCAGCAGCCAAGATCGCCCAGGGGTTAGCAATCAGCCCCAGCATTTT.

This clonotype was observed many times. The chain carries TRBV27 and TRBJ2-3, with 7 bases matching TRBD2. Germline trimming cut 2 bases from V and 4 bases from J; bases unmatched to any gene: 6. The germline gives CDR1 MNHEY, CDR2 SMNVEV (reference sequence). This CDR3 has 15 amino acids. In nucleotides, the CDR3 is TGTGCCAGCAGTTTAACCACTAGCGTAGCAGATACGCAGTATTTT. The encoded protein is CASSLTTSVADTQYF.

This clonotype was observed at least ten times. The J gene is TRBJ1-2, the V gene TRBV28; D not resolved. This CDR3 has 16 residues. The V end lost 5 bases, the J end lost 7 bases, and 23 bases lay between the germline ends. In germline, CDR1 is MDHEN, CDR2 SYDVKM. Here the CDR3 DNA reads TGTGCCAGCAGTCCTCATTTATTGGCCTTACGGGGTGGCTACACCTTC. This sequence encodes CASSPHLLALRGGYTF.

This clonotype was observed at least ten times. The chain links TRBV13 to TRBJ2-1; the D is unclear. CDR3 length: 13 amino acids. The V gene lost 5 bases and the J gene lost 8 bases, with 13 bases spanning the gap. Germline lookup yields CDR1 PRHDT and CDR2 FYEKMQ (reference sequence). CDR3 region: CASSELVVDEQFF. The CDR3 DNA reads TGTGCCAGCAGCGAGCTAGTGGTTGATGAGCAGTTCTTC. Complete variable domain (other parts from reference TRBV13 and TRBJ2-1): AAGVIQSPRHLIKEKRETATLKCYPIPRHDTVYWYQQGPGQDPQFLISFYEKMQSDKGSIPDRFSAQQFSDYHSELNMSSLELGDSALYFCASSELVVDEQFFGPGTRLTVL.

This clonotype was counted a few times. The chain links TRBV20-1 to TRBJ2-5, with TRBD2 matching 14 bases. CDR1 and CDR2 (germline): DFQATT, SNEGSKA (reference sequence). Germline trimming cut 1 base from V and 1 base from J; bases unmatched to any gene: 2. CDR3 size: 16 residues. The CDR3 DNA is TGCAGTGCTAGAGCCGGGACTAGCGGGGGCCAAGAGACCCAGTACTTC. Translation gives CSARAGTSGGQETQYF.

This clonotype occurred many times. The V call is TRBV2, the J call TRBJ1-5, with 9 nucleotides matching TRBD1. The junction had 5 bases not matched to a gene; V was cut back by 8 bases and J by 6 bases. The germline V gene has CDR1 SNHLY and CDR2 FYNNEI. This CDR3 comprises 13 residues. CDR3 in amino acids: CASWGQGSQPQHF. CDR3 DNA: TGTGCCAGCTGGGGACAGGGAAGTCAGCCCCAGCATTTT.